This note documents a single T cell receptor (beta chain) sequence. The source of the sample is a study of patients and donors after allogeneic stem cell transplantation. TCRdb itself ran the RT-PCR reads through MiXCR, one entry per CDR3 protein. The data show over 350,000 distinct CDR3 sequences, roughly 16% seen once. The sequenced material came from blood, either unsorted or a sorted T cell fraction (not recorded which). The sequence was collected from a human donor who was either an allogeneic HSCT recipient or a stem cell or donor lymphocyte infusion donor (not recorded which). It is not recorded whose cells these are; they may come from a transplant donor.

The CDR3 loop is CATSRDLTENSPLHF. Written as DNA, the CDR3 is TGTGCCACCAGCAGAGATCTCACAGAAAATTCACCCCTCCACTTT. V and J are TRBV15 and TRBJ1-6; D not certain. From germline, CDR1 is LNHNV and CDR2 YYDKDF (reference sequence). Between the trimmed V and J ends, which lost 0 bases and 7 bases, there was a span of 10 bases. The CDR3 is made up of 15 amino acids.